In this sample, the clone carrying this T cell receptor beta chain turned up once. Its antigen is still unknown. This clone may be a read error of a much larger clone one base away. This sample was included in a study of blood T cells in healthy people across ages. Whole-study findings and limits: Higher diversity and more naive CD4+ cells were features of long-lived donors, compared to aged donors. TCR beta diversity per million T cells fell roughly linearly with age. Total diversity from one million sequenced T cells was likely underestimated.

A J-beta primer mix and a sample-barcoded 5' primer were used in a second PCR of about 7 to 11 cycles. A template-switch adaptor that had 12 random nucleotides put a tag on each cDNA molecule. A single record per CDR3 protein comes from TCRdb applying MiXCR to the 5' RACE reads. Of under 1 million distinct CDR3 sequences in the sample, 40% to 50% were seen once. The ends were cut back, 3 bases at V and 4 bases at J, with 15 bases in the middle. This CDR3 contains 15 residues. The chain uses TRBV12-3 or TRBV12-4 and TRBJ1-1, with D possibly matching TRBD1 (5 bases). The origin of this receptor is a man aged 55 to 70 in good health. Sequences were obtained from blood. CDR3 nucleotide sequence: TGTGCCAGCAGTTTCGGGGGGGGGAGATCCACTGAAGCTTTCTTT. Its translation is CASSFGGGRSTEAFF.